This T cell receptor beta chain was recovered during a study of blood T cell repertoires in COVID-19. Study at large: Researchers got acute and convalescent COVID-19 samples from the United States, Italy and Spain.

Authors' processing steps: Reference gene primers were amplified, and this amplification served to estimate nucleated cell counts. The method was immunoSEQ multiplex PCR; TCRdb's version includes in-frame clones alone and lacks a portion of them. From that table come the V and J calls and clone size; the DNA was used to work out D and trimming. The sample carries approximately 280,000 clones, around nine tenths recorded once. Adults between roughly 18 and 95 years of age took part from approximately 24 US areas. Each recovered donor of Cohort 3 presented with two negative PCRs, clearance, or symptom resolution. Germline loops: CDR1 SGHVS, CDR2 FQNEAQ. This CDR3 is built from 15 residues. The ends were cut back, 2 bases at V and 3 bases at J, with 10 bases in the middle.

J is TRBJ2-2 and V is TRBV7-8; D unclear. This receptor was identified in a woman aged 40-49 years who had recovered from COVID-19. The sequencing input was PBMCs or T cells enriched from blood (not recorded which). CDR3 residues: CASSLRLADTGELFF. DNA for the CDR3: TGTGCCAGCAGCTTAAGATTGGCAGACACCGGGGAGCTGTTTTTT.